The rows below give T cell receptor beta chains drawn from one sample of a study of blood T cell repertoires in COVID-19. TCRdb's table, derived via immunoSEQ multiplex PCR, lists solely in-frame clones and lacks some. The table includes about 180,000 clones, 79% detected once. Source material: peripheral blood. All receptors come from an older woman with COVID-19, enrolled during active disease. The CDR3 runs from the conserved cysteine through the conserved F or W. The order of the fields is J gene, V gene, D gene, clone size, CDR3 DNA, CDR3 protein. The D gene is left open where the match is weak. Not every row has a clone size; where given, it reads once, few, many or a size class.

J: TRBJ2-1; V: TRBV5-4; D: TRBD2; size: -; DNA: TGTGCCAGCAGCTTGAGACTAGCGGGAGGACCAAATGAGCAGTTCTTC; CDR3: CASSLRLAGGPNEQFF
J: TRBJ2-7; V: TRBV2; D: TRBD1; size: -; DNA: TGTGCCAGCAGTGAACAGGGGGTGGTCTACGAGCAGTACTTC; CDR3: CASSEQGVVYEQYF
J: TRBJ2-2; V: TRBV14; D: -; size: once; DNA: TGTGCCAGCAGCCCCTCGAAGACTACGCTACTCCCCGGGGAGCTGTTTTTT; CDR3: CASSPSKTTLLPGELFF
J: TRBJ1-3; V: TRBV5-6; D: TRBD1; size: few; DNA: TGTGCCAGCAGTGACACAGGGGTCTCTGGAAACACCATATATTTT; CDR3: CASSDTGVSGNTIYF
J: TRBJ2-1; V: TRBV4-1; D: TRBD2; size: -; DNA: TGCGCCAGCAGCCAAGTAGCGGGGGGCCGGAATGAGCAGTTCTTC; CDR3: CASSQVAGGRNEQFF
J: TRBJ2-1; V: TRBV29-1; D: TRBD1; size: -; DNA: TGCAGCGTTGAAGGACAGGGATGGGGTGAGCAGTTCTTC; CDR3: CSVEGQGWGEQFF
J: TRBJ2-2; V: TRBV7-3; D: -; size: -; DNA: TGTGCCAGCAGCTTACAGGGAACGAACACCGGGGAGCTGTTTTTT; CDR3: CASSLQGTNTGELFF
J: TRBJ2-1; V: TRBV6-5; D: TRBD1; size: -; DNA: TGTGCCAGCAGTTCCTCACAGGGGGTGAAGGAGCAGTTCTTC; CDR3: CASSSSQGVKEQFF
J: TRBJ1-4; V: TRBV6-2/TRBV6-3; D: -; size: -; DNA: TGTGCCAGCAGTTCTAACACTAATGAAAAACTGTTTTTT; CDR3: CASSSNTNEKLFF
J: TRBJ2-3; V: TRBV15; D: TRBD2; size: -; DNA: TGTGCCACCAGCAGAGATAGCGGGGGAGTCACAGATACGCAGTATTTT; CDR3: CATSRDSGGVTDTQYF
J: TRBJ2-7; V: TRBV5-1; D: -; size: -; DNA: TGCGCCAGCAGGGGCGGGCCTAGCTCCTACGAGCAGTACTTC; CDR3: CASRGGPSSYEQYF
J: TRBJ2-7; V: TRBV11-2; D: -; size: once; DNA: TGTGCCAGCAGCTTAGCGTACGGGAGCTCCTACGAGCAGTACTTC; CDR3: CASSLAYGSSYEQYF
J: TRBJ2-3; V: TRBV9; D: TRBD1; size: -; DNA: TGTGCCAGCAGCGCCAGGACAGGGGGCCCCTGGGCAGATACGCAGTATTTT; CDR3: CASSARTGGPWADTQYF
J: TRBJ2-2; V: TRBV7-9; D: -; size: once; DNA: TGTGCCAGCAGCTTAGTACCGACAGAGGAGCTGTTTTTT; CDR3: CASSLVPTEELFF
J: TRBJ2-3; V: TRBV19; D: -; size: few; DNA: TGTGCCAGTATCCCGGGCCAGGGGATTCCAGATACGCAGTATTTT; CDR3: CASIPGQGIPDTQYF